This T cell receptor beta chain was sequenced for a study of blood T cells in healthy people across ages. Study observations and caveats: Researchers judged that diversity estimates from one million T cells fell short of true values. Diversity was higher, and naive CD4+ cells more numerous, in long-lived donors than in aged donors. CMV infection status of these donors was not known.

Germline CDR1 and CDR2: SQVTM and ANQGSEA. Trimming cost V 2 bases and J 5 bases, with 12 bases left between them. The CDR3 has 13 amino acids. A word on this clonotype: The antigen is unknown.

Together with a sample-barcoded 5' primer, a J-beta primer mix was included in a second PCR lasting about 7 to 12 cycles. Individual samples furnished no less than 2.5 million CDR3-containing paired-end reads apiece. TCRdb reprocessed the 5' RACE reads via MiXCR and lists one record per CDR3 protein. The data contain approximately 1,100,000 distinct CDR3 sequences, 40% to 55% of them singletons. The V gene is TRBV29-1, the J gene TRBJ2-5, with no clear D. What was sequenced was blood. This clonotype was obtained from a woman aged 55-75 years in good health. DNA of the CDR3: TGCAGCGTTGAAATGAAAATCGGGGAGACCCAGTACTTC. Residues: CSVEMKIGETQYF.